Listed below are T cell receptor beta chains from one sample, sequenced in a study of control samples from healthy donors and cancer patients. Assay used: immunoSEQ multiplex PCR; TCRdb lists only in-frame clones, some missing. The table has more than 85,000 clones, around four fifths seen once. The sample was blood. These receptors originate from a woman aged 50 to 65 in good health. CDR3s include the opening cysteine and the closing phenylalanine or tryptophan. The D gene is left open where the match is weak. Some rows have no size entry. The others give once, few or many, or a class for an expanded clone.

d_gene: TRBD2
v_gene: TRBV25-1
abundance: NA
j_gene: TRBJ2-1
len: 13
CDR3nt: TGTGCCAGCAGTGCCGCGGGGGGCAATGAGCAGTTCTTC
CDR3aa: CASSAAGGNEQFF

d_gene: NA
v_gene: TRBV5-1
abundance: NA
j_gene: TRBJ2-7
len: 14
CDR3nt: TGCGCCAGCAGCTTGGGTGTCAAATCCTACGAGCAGTACTTC
CDR3aa: CASSLGVKSYEQYF

d_gene: NA
v_gene: TRBV14
abundance: NA
j_gene: TRBJ2-3
len: 12
CDR3nt: TGTGCCAGCAGCCAAGTGGTGAATACGCAGTATTTT
CDR3aa: CASSQVVNTQYF

d_gene: NA
v_gene: TRBV5-4
abundance: NA
j_gene: TRBJ1-1
len: 14
CDR3nt: TGTGCCAGCCGCCGCCCCGGGGGTGGCACTGAAGCTTTCTTT
CDR3aa: CASRRPGGGTEAFF

d_gene: TRBD2
v_gene: TRBV9
abundance: NA
j_gene: TRBJ2-3
len: 15
CDR3nt: TGTGCCAGCAGCGTAGCCAGCGGGAGGTCAGATACGCAGTATTTT
CDR3aa: CASSVASGRSDTQYF

d_gene: TRBD1
v_gene: TRBV28
abundance: medium-sized
j_gene: TRBJ1-5
len: 15
CDR3nt: TGTGCCAGCAGTGCGGACAGGGGAAACTATCAGCCCCAGCATTTT
CDR3aa: CASSADRGNYQPQHF

d_gene: NA
v_gene: TRBV7-9
abundance: NA
j_gene: TRBJ2-1
len: 13
CDR3nt: TGTGCCAGCAGCTCAAAGTTGCGATGGGAGCAGTTCTTC
CDR3aa: CASSSKLRWEQFF

d_gene: NA
v_gene: TRBV2
abundance: NA
j_gene: TRBJ1-1
len: 13
CDR3nt: TGTGCCAGCAGCAAAGGCTGGCACACTGAAGCTTTCTTT
CDR3aa: CASSKGWHTEAFF

d_gene: NA
v_gene: TRBV6-2/TRBV6-3
abundance: NA
j_gene: TRBJ2-7
len: 13
CDR3nt: TGTGCCAGCAGTAGAGGCCTTGGAGACGAGCAGTACTTC
CDR3aa: CASSRGLGDEQYF

d_gene: NA
v_gene: TRBV7-2
abundance: NA
j_gene: TRBJ2-5
len: 18
CDR3nt: TGTGCCAGCAGCTTGGGCTGGGGTGGGGGCGCCCCTCAAGAGACCCAGTACTTC
CDR3aa: CASSLGWGGGAPQETQYF

d_gene: NA
v_gene: TRBV7-9
abundance: NA
j_gene: TRBJ1-1
len: 13
CDR3nt: TGTGCCAGCACCGACCCAGTGAACACTGAAGCTTTCTTT
CDR3aa: CASTDPVNTEAFF

d_gene: NA
v_gene: TRBV19
abundance: NA
j_gene: TRBJ1-5
len: 14
CDR3nt: TGTGCCAGTAGTCCGACAGCCCCCAATCAGCCCCAGCATTTT
CDR3aa: CASSPTAPNQPQHF

d_gene: NA
v_gene: TRBV21-1
abundance: NA
j_gene: TRBJ2-3
len: 15
CDR3nt: TGTGCCAGCAGAGGCAAAGACCCGGACACAGATACGCAGTATTTT
CDR3aa: CASRGKDPDTDTQYF

d_gene: NA
v_gene: TRBV9
abundance: once
j_gene: TRBJ2-2
len: 13
CDR3nt: TGTGCCAGCAGCGTAGTAGGGGCCGGGGAGCTGTTTTTT
CDR3aa: CASSVVGAGELFF

d_gene: NA
v_gene: TRBV4-1
abundance: once
j_gene: TRBJ2-1
len: 15
CDR3nt: TGCGCCAGCAGCCAAACGGGGAGCTCCTACAATGAGCAGTTCTTC
CDR3aa: CASSQTGSSYNEQFF

d_gene: TRBD2
v_gene: TRBV4-3
abundance: NA
j_gene: TRBJ2-1
len: 16
CDR3nt: TGCGCCAGCAGCCAAGAAGGACTAGCGGGAGGGGATGAGCAGTTCTTC
CDR3aa: CASSQEGLAGGDEQFF

d_gene: TRBD1
v_gene: TRBV28
abundance: NA
j_gene: TRBJ1-4
len: 13
CDR3nt: TGTGCCAGCAGTATAGGGACAGATGAAAAACTGTTTTTT
CDR3aa: CASSIGTDEKLFF

d_gene: TRBD1
v_gene: TRBV7-2
abundance: NA
j_gene: TRBJ1-6
len: 18
CDR3nt: TGTGCCAGCAGCTTACCCCAGGGACAGGGATATTATAATTCGCCCCTCCACTTT
CDR3aa: CASSLPQGQGYYNSPLHF

d_gene: NA
v_gene: TRBV6-6
abundance: NA
j_gene: TRBJ1-1
len: 15
CDR3nt: TGTGCCAGCAGCTCTTTTCGGGGGCCGAACACTGAAGCTTTCTTT
CDR3aa: CASSSFRGPNTEAFF

d_gene: NA
v_gene: TRBV21-1
abundance: NA
j_gene: TRBJ2-1
len: 14
CDR3nt: TGTGCCAGCAGCGGGCTAGCGGGGGACAATGAGCAGTTCTTC
CDR3aa: CASSGLAGDNEQFF

d_gene: TRBD2
v_gene: TRBV11-3
abundance: NA
j_gene: TRBJ2-1
len: 17
CDR3nt: TGTGCCAGCAGCGGTAGACTAGCGGGAGCAATTTTCAATGAGCAGTTCTTC
CDR3aa: CASSGRLAGAIFNEQFF

d_gene: TRBD1
v_gene: TRBV2
abundance: NA
j_gene: TRBJ1-4
len: 15
CDR3nt: TGTGCCAGCCGCGACAGGGCAGCAACTAATGAAAAACTGTTTTTT
CDR3aa: CASRDRAATNEKLFF

d_gene: NA
v_gene: TRBV2
abundance: NA
j_gene: TRBJ2-2
len: 12
CDR3nt: TGTGCCAGCAGGGGTCGGGCCGGGGAGCTGTTTTTT
CDR3aa: CASRGRAGELFF

d_gene: NA
v_gene: TRBV14
abundance: once
j_gene: TRBJ2-3
len: 15
CDR3nt: TGTGCCAGCAGCCAAGAGGACTACCTAGCAGATACGCAGTATTTT
CDR3aa: CASSQEDYLADTQYF

d_gene: NA
v_gene: TRBV7-2
abundance: NA
j_gene: TRBJ2-5
len: 16
CDR3nt: TGTGCCAGCAGCCTAGATAGATCCACAGGGAAGGGGACCCAGTACTTC
CDR3aa: CASSLDRSTGKGTQYF

d_gene: NA
v_gene: TRBV12-3/TRBV12-4
abundance: NA
j_gene: TRBJ2-5
len: 13
CDR3nt: TGTGCCAGCAGTTTAGGGGGTTGGGAGACCCAGTACTTC
CDR3aa: CASSLGGWETQYF

d_gene: NA
v_gene: TRBV2
abundance: many
j_gene: TRBJ1-3
len: 13
CDR3nt: TGTGCCAGCAGTTCTAACCGGGGGGACACCATATATTTT
CDR3aa: CASSSNRGDTIYF

d_gene: TRBD1
v_gene: TRBV5-8
abundance: NA
j_gene: TRBJ2-5
len: 15
CDR3nt: TGTGCCAGCAGATTCGGACAGGGGACTCAAGAGACCCAGTACTTC
CDR3aa: CASRFGQGTQETQYF

d_gene: TRBD1
v_gene: TRBV18
abundance: NA
j_gene: TRBJ2-7
len: 13
CDR3nt: TGTGCCAGCTCACCGAGGGGACAGGACGAGCAGTACTTC
CDR3aa: CASSPRGQDEQYF

d_gene: NA
v_gene: TRBV9
abundance: once
j_gene: TRBJ2-2
len: 14
CDR3nt: TGTGCCAGCAGCGTAACAGTTCTAGAGGGGGAGCTGTTTTTT
CDR3aa: CASSVTVLEGELFF

d_gene: TRBD2
v_gene: TRBV29-1
abundance: few
j_gene: TRBJ2-2
len: 16
CDR3nt: TGCAGCGTCCTCGGGGGGGCGGGGTCCAACACCGGGGAGCTGTTTTTT
CDR3aa: CSVLGGAGSNTGELFF

d_gene: TRBD1
v_gene: TRBV7-2
abundance: NA
j_gene: TRBJ2-2
len: 16
CDR3nt: TGTGCCAGCAGCTTAAGGGGGCTAGCAACCACCGGGGAGCTGTTTTTT
CDR3aa: CASSLRGLATTGELFF

d_gene: NA
v_gene: TRBV6-6
abundance: NA
j_gene: TRBJ1-5
len: 15
CDR3nt: TGTGCCAGCAGTTACGGGGCTTATAGCAATCAGCCCCAGCATTTT
CDR3aa: CASSYGAYSNQPQHF

d_gene: NA
v_gene: TRBV5-1
abundance: NA
j_gene: TRBJ2-3
len: 16
CDR3nt: TGCGCCAGCAGCTTGGGTCGGGCAGGGTCTACAGATACGCAGTATTTT
CDR3aa: CASSLGRAGSTDTQYF

d_gene: NA
v_gene: TRBV19
abundance: NA
j_gene: TRBJ1-3
len: 13
CDR3nt: TGTGCCAGTACAGCCTTCTCTGGAAACACCATATATTTT
CDR3aa: CASTAFSGNTIYF

d_gene: NA
v_gene: TRBV6-2/TRBV6-3
abundance: NA
j_gene: TRBJ1-2
len: 14
CDR3nt: TGTGCCAGCAGCCTCTCCATGGGGGCAGGTGGCTACACCTTC
CDR3aa: CASSLSMGAGGYTF

d_gene: TRBD1
v_gene: TRBV19
abundance: NA
j_gene: TRBJ2-3
len: 13
CDR3nt: TGTGCCACGGGACAGGGGCACACAGATACGCAGTATTTT
CDR3aa: CATGQGHTDTQYF

d_gene: NA
v_gene: TRBV2
abundance: NA
j_gene: TRBJ2-5
len: 13
CDR3nt: TGTGCCAGCCGGGACCCAAGAACCGAGACCCAGTACTTC
CDR3aa: CASRDPRTETQYF

d_gene: NA
v_gene: TRBV14
abundance: NA
j_gene: TRBJ2-7
len: 14
CDR3nt: TGTGCCAGCAGCCAAGATCGTACAGTCTACGAGCAGTACTTC
CDR3aa: CASSQDRTVYEQYF

d_gene: NA
v_gene: TRBV6-2/TRBV6-3
abundance: NA
j_gene: TRBJ2-5
len: 15
CDR3nt: TGTGCCAGCAGTTATTCCAGTATATTGAGGGAGACCCAGTACTTC
CDR3aa: CASSYSSILRETQYF

d_gene: TRBD1
v_gene: TRBV18
abundance: NA
j_gene: TRBJ2-5
len: 13
CDR3nt: TGTGCCAGCTCACTTGACAGGGAAGAGACCCAGTACTTC
CDR3aa: CASSLDREETQYF

d_gene: NA
v_gene: TRBV7-2
abundance: NA
j_gene: TRBJ2-3
len: 15
CDR3nt: TGTGCCAGCAGCTTTCTGCCGGGGGGCACAGATACGCAGTATTTT
CDR3aa: CASSFLPGGTDTQYF

d_gene: NA
v_gene: TRBV27
abundance: NA
j_gene: TRBJ2-3
len: 13
CDR3nt: TGTGCCAGCAGTTTCCAGGGGAAAGATACGCAGTATTTT
CDR3aa: CASSFQGKDTQYF

d_gene: NA
v_gene: TRBV5-4
abundance: NA
j_gene: TRBJ2-5
len: 13
CDR3nt: TGTGCCAGCAGCCTTGACGGCCTGGGGACCCAGTACTTC
CDR3aa: CASSLDGLGTQYF

d_gene: NA
v_gene: TRBV2
abundance: NA
j_gene: TRBJ2-2
len: 14
CDR3nt: TGTGCCAGCAGTGAAGCAAGTGGAACCGGGGAGCTGTTTTTT
CDR3aa: CASSEASGTGELFF

d_gene: TRBD1
v_gene: TRBV5-1
abundance: NA
j_gene: TRBJ1-4
len: 15
CDR3nt: TGCGCCAGCAGCCTTCAGGGGGTGACTAATGAAAAACTGTTTTTT
CDR3aa: CASSLQGVTNEKLFF

d_gene: TRBD2
v_gene: TRBV14
abundance: NA
j_gene: TRBJ2-2
len: 16
CDR3nt: TGTGCCAGCAGGCCTTCAGGACTAGCGGGGGCCGGGGAGCTGTTTTTT
CDR3aa: CASRPSGLAGAGELFF

d_gene: TRBD1
v_gene: TRBV28
abundance: once
j_gene: TRBJ2-5
len: 16
CDR3nt: TGTGCCAGCAGACACCGGACAGGGGTAGGGTGGGGGACCCAGTACTTC
CDR3aa: CASRHRTGVGWGTQYF

d_gene: NA
v_gene: TRBV3-1/TRBV3-2
abundance: NA
j_gene: TRBJ1-2
len: 14
CDR3nt: TGTGCCAGCAGCCAAGATCTTAAGGGCTATGGCTACACCTTC
CDR3aa: CASSQDLKGYGYTF

d_gene: TRBD2
v_gene: TRBV24-1
abundance: few
j_gene: TRBJ2-1
len: 16
CDR3nt: TGTGCCACCAGTGATTCCGGGACTAGCGGGATCAATGAGCAGTTCTTC
CDR3aa: CATSDSGTSGINEQFF

d_gene: NA
v_gene: TRBV28
abundance: NA
j_gene: TRBJ2-2
len: 12
CDR3nt: TGTGCCAGCAGTCTTAACACCGGGGAGCTGTTTTTT
CDR3aa: CASSLNTGELFF

d_gene: NA
v_gene: TRBV2
abundance: NA
j_gene: TRBJ1-5
len: 15
CDR3nt: TGTGCCAGCAGTGAGTCCCGGGGGGTCAATCAGCCCCAGCATTTT
CDR3aa: CASSESRGVNQPQHF